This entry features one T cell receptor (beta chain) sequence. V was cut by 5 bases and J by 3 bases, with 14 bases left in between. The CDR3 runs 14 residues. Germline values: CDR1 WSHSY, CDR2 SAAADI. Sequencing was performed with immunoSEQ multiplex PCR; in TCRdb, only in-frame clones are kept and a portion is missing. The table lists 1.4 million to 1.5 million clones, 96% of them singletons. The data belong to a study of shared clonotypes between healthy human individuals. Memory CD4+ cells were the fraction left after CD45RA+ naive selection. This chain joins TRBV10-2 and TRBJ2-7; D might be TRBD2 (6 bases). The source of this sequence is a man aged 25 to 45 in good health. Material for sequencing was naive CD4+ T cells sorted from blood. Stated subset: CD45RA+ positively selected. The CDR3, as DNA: TGCGCCAGCAGTCTCCTAGCGTTCGACTACGAGCAGTACTTC. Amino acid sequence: CASSLLAFDYEQYF.